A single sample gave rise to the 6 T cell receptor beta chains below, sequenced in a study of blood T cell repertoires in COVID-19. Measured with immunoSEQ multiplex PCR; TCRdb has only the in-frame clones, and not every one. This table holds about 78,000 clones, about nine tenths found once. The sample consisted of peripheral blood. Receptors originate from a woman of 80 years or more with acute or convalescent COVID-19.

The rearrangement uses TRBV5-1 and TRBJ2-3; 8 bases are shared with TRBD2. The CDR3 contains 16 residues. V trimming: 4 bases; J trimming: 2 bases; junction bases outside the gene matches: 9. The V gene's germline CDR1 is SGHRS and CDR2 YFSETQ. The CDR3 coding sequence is TGCGCCAGCAGCATACTAGCGGAGGGGATCACAGATACGCAGTATTTT. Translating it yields CASSILAEGITDTQYF.

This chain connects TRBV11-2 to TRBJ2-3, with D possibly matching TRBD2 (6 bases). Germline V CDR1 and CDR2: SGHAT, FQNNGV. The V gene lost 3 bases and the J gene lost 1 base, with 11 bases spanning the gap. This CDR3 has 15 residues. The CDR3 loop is CASSLWGVRTDTQYF. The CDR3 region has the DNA TGTGCCAGCAGCTTGTGGGGGGTTCGCACAGATACGCAGTATTTT.

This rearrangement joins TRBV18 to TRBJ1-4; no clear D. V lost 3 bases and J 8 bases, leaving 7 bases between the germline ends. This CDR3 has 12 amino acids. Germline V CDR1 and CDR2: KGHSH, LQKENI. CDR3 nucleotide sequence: TGTGCCAGCTCACCCCCGGGGGAAAAACTGTTTTTT. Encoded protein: CASSPPGEKLFF.

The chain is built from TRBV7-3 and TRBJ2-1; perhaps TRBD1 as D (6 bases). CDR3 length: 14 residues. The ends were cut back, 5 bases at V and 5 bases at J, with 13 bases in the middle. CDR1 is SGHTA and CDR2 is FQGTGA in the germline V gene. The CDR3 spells CASSPDSSNNEQFF. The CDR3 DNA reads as TGTGCCAGCAGCCCGGACAGTTCGAACAATGAGCAGTTCTTC.

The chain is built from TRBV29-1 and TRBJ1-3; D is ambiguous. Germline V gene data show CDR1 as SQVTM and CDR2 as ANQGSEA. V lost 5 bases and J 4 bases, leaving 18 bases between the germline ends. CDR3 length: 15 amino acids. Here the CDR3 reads CSVSRGDPAGNTIYF. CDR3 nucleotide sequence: TGCAGCGTTTCCCGGGGTGACCCAGCGGGAAACACCATATATTTT.

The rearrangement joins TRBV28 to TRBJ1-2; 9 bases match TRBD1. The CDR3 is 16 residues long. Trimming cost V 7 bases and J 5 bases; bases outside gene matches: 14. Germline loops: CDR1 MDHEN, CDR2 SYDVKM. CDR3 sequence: CASTLPPGQGLYGYTF. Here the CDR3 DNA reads TGTGCCAGCACCCTTCCCCCGGGACAGGGATTATATGGCTACACCTTC.